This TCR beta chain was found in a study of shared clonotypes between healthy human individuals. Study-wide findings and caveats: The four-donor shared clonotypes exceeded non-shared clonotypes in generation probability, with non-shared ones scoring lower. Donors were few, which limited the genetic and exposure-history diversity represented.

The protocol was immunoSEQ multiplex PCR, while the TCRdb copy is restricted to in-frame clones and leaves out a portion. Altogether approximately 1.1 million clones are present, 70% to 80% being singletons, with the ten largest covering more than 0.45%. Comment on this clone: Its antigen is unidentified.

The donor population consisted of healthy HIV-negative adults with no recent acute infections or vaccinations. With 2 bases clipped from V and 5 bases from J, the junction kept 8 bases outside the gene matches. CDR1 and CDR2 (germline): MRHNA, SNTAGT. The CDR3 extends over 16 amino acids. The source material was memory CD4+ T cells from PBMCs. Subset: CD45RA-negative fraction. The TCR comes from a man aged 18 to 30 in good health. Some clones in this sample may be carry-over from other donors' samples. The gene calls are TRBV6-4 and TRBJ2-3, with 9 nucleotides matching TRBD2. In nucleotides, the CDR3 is TGTGCCAGCAGTGACATTGGCGGGAGGGGAAGAGATACGCAGTATTTT. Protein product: CASSDIGGRGRDTQYF.